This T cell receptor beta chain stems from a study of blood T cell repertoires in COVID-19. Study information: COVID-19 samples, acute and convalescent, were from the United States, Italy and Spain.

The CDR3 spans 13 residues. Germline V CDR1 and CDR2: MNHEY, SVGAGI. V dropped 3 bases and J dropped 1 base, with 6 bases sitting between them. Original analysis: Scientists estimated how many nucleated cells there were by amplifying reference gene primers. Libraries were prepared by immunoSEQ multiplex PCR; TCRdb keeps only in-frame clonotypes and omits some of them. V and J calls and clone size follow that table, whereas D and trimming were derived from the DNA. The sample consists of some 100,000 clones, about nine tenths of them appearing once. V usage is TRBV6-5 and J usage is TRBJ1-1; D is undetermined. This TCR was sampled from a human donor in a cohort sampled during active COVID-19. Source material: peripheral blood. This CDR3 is CASSYTRNTEAFF. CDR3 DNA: TGTGCCAGCAGTTATACCAGGAACACTGAAGCTTTCTTT.